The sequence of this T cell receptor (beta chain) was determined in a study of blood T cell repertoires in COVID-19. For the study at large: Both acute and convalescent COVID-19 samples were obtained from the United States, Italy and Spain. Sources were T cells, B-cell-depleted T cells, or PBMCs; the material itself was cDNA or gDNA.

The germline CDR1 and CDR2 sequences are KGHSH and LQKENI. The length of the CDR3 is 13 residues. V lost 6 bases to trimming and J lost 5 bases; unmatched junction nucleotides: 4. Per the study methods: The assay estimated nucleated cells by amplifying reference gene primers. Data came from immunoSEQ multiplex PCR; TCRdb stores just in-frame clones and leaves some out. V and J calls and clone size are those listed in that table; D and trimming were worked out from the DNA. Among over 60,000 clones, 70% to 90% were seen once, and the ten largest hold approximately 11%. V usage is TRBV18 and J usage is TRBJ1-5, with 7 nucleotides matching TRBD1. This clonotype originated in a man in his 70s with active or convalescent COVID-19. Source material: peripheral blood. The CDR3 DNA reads TGTGCCAGCTCCCCAGGGGGGGATCAGCCCCAGCATTTT. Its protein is CASSPGGDQPQHF.